The present entry profiles one T cell receptor beta chain with its context. Its antigen remains unidentified. Germline CDR1 LGHDT, CDR2 YNNKEL (reference sequence). CDR3 length: 14 residues. Unmatched junction bases numbered 4, after V lost 6 bases and J lost 4 bases. Using a J-beta primer mix together with a sample-barcoded 5' primer, a second PCR was run for roughly 7 to 11 cycles. Every individual sample yielded 2.5 million or more paired-end reads (each containing CDR3). TCRdb reprocessed the 5' RACE reads via MiXCR and lists one record per CDR3 protein. The data show hundreds of thousands of distinct CDR3 sequences, 46% seen once. Aged about 6 to 95, donors were systemically healthy Caucasians from Russia. This sample is drawn from a study of blood T cells in healthy people across ages. Study outcomes and limitations: The unsorted PBMCs prevented any conclusive comparison of naive versus antigen-experienced cells. Roughly linearly, TCR beta diversity per million T cells fell as age increased.

The receptor comes from an elderly man in good health. The sequencing input was blood. The chain is built from TRBV3-1 and TRBJ1-1; 11 bases are a match to TRBD1. The CDR3 loop is CASSTGTGGTEAFF. The CDR3, as DNA: TGTGCCAGCAGTACCGGGACAGGGGGCACTGAAGCTTTCTTT.